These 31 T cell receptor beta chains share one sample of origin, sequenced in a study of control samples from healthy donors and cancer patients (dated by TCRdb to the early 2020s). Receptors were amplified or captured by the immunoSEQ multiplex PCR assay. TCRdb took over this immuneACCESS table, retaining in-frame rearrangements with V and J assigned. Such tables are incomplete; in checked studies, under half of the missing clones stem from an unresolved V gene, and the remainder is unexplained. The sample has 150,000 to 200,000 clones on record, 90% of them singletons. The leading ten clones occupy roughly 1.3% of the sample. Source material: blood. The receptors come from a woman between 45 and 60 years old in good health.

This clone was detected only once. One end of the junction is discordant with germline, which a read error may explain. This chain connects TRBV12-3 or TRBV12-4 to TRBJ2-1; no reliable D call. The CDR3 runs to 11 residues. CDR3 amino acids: CASSVAGEQFF. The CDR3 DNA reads TGTGCCAGCAGTGTAGCCGGTGAGCAGTTCTTC.

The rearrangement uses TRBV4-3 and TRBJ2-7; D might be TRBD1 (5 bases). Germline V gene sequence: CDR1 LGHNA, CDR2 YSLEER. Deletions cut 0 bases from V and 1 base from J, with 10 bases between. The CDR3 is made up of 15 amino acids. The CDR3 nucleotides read TGCGCCAGCAGCCAAGATCCAGGGAATTCCTACGAGCAGTACTTC. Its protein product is CASSQDPGNSYEQYF.

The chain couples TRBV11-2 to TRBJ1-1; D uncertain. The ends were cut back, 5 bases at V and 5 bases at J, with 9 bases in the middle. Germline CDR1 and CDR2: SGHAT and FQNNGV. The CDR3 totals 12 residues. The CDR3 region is CASSQRDTEAFF. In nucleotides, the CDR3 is TGTGCCAGCAGCCAAAGGGATACTGAAGCTTTCTTT. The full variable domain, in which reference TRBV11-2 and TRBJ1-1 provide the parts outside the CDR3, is EAGVAQSPRYKIIEKRQSVAFWCNPISGHATLYWYQQILGQGPKLLIQFQNNGVVDDSQLPKDRFSAERLKGVDSTLKIQPAKLEDSAVYLCASSQRDTEAFFGQGTRLTVV.

The CDR3 here is CASSPSNNEQFF. The CDR3 nucleotides are TGTGCCAGCAGCCCAAGCAACAATGAGCAGTTCTTC. The chain has TRBV9 and TRBJ2-1; D call uncertain. V was clipped by 4 bases and J by 5 bases, with 7 bases between them. The CDR3 is 12 residues long. CDR1 and CDR2 (germline): SGDLS, YYNGEE.

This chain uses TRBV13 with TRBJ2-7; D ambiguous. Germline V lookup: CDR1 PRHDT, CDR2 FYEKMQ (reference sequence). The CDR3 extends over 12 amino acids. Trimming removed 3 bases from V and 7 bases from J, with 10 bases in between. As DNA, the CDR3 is TGTGCCAGCAGCTTCAGTAGGTCAGAGCAGTACTTC. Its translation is CASSFSRSEQYF.

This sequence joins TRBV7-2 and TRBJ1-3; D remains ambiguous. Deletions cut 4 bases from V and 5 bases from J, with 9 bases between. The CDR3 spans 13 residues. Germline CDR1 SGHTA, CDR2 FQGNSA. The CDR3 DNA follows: TGTGCCAGCAGCTCATTTCAGCGAAACACCATATATTTT. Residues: CASSSFQRNTIYF.

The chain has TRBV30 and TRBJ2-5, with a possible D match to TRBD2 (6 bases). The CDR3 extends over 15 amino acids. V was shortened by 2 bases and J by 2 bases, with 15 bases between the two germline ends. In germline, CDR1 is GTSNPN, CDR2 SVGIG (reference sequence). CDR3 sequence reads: CAWSRLGSGQETQYF. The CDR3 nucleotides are TGTGCCTGGAGTCGGTTAGGTAGCGGTCAAGAGACCCAGTACTTC.

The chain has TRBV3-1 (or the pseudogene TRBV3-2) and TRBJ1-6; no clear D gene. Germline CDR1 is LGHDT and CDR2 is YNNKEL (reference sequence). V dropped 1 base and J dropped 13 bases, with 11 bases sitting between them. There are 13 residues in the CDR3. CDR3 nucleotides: TGTGCCAGCAGCCAAGGGGTAACCTCGCCCCTCCACTTT. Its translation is CASSQGVTSPLHF.

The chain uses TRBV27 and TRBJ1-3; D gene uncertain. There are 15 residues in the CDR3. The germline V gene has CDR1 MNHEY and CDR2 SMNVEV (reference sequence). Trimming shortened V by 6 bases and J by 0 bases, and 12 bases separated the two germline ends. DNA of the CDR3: TGTGCCAGCAGACCTGCGGGAGTCTCTGGAAACACCATATATTTT. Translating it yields CASRPAGVSGNTIYF.

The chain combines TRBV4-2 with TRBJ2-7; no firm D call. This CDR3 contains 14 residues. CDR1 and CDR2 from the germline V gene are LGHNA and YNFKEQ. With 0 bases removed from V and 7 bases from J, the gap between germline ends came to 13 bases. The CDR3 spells CASSQDSRSGEQYF. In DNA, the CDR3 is TGTGCCAGCAGCCAAGACTCCAGGTCCGGAGAGCAGTACTTC.

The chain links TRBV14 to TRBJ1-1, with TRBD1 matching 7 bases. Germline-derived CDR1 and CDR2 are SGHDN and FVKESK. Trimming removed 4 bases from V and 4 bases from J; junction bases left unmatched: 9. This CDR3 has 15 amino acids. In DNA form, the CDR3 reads TGTGCCAGCAGCCCCTCAGGGGGGTGGGGCACTGAAGCTTTCTTT. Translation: CASSPSGGWGTEAFF.

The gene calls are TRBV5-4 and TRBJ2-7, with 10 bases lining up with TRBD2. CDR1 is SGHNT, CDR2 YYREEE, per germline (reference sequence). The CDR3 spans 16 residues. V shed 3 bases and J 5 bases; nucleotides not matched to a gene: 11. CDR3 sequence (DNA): TGTGCCAGCAGCTCGAGGGCGGGACTAGCGATCAACGAGCAGTACTTC. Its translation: CASSSRAGLAINEQYF.

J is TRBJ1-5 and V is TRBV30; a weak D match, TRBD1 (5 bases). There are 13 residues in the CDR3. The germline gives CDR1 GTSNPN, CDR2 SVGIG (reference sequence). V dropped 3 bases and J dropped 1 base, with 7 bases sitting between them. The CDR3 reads CAWRGDSNQPQHF. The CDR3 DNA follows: TGTGCCTGGAGAGGGGACAGCAATCAGCCCCAGCATTTT.

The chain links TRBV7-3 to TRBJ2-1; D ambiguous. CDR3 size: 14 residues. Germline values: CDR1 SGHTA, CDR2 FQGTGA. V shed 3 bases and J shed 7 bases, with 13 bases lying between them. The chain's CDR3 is CASSLNQAANEQFF. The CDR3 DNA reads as TGTGCCAGCAGCTTGAATCAGGCAGCTAATGAGCAGTTCTTC.

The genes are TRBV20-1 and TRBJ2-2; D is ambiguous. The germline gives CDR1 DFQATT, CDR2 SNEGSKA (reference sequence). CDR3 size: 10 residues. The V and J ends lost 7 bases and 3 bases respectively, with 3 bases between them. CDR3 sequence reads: CSVYTGELFF. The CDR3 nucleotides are TGCAGTGTATACACCGGGGAGCTGTTTTTT.

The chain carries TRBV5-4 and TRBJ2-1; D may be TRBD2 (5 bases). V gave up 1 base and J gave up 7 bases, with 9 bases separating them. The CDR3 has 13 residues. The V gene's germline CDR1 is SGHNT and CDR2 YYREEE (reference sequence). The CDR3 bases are TGTGCCAGCAGCTTGACCGGGGTTAATGAGCAGTTCTTC. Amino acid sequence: CASSLTGVNEQFF.

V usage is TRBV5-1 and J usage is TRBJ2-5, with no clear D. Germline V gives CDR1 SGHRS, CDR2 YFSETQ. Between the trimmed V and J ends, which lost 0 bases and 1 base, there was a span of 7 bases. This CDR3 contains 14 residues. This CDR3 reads CASSLVVLQETQYF. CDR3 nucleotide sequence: TGCGCCAGCAGCTTGGTAGTGCTCCAAGAGACCCAGTACTTC.

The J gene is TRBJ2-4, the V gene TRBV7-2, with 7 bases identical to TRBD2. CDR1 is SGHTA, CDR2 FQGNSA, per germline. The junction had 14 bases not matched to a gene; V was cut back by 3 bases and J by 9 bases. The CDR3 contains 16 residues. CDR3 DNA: TGTGCCAGCAGCTTCGGACTAACAGCCGGGGGGAGCATTCAGTACTTC. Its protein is CASSFGLTAGGSIQYF.

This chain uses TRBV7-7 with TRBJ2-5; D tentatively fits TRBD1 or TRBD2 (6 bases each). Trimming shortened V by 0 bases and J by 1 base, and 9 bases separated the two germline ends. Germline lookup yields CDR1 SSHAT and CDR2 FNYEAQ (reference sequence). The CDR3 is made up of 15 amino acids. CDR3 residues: CASSLAGGLQETQYF. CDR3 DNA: TGTGCCAGCAGCTTAGCGGGGGGCCTCCAAGAGACCCAGTACTTC.

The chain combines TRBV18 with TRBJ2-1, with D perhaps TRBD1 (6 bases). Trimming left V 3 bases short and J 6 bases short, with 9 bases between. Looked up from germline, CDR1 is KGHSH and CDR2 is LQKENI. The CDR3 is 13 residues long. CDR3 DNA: TGTGCCAGCTCACCTCTACAGGGCAATGAGCAGTTCTTC. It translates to CASSPLQGNEQFF.

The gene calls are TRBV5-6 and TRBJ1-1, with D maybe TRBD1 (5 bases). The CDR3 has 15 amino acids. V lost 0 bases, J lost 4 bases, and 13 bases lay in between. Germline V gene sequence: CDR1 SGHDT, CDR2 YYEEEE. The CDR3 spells CASSLAAGRITEAFF. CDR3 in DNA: TGTGCCAGCAGCTTGGCGGCAGGGAGGATCACTGAAGCTTTCTTT.

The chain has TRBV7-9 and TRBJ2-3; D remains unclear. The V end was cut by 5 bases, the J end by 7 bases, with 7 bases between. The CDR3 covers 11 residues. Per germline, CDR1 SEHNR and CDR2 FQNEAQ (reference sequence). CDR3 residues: CASSIVNTQYF. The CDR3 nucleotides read TGTGCCAGCAGCATCGTCAATACGCAGTATTTT.

The DNA for the CDR3 is TGTGCCATCAGTGGACATAGGAGAGACAATCAGCCCCAGCATTTT. It is translated as CAISGHRRDNQPQHF. The V call is TRBV10-3, the J call TRBJ1-5; the D is unclear. This CDR3 has 15 residues. The ends were cut back, 4 bases at V and 3 bases at J, with 13 bases in the middle. Germline V CDR1 and CDR2: ENHRY, SYGVKD.

CDR3 region: CASSLRTSGGPPFF. In nucleotides, the CDR3 is TGTGCCAGCAGCTTGCGGACTAGCGGGGGTCCTCCGTTCTTC. This chain links TRBV5-4 with TRBJ2-1, with TRBD2 matching 13 bases. J gave up 15 bases and V 1 base, and 7 bases lay outside the gene matches. Germline V gene sequence: CDR1 SGHNT, CDR2 YYREEE (reference sequence). The CDR3 has 14 residues. Full variable domain (missing parts from reference TRBV5-4 and TRBJ2-1): ETGVTQSPTHLIKTRGQQVTLRCSSQSGHNTVSWYQQALGQGPQFIFQYYREEENGRGNFPPRFSGLQFPNYSSELNVNALELDDSALYLCASSLRTSGGPPFFGPGTRLTVL.

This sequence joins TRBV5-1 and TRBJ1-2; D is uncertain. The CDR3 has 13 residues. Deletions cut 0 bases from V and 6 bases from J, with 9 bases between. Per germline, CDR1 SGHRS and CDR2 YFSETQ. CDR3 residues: CASSLGLLDGYTF. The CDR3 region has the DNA TGCGCCAGCAGCTTGGGTCTTTTGGATGGCTACACCTTC.

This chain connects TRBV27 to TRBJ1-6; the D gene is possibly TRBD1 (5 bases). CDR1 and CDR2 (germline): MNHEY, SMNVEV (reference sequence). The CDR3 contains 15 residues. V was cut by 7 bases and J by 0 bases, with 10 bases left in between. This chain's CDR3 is CASTGFSSYNSPLHF. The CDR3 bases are TGTGCCAGCACAGGGTTTTCCTCCTATAATTCACCCCTCCACTTT.

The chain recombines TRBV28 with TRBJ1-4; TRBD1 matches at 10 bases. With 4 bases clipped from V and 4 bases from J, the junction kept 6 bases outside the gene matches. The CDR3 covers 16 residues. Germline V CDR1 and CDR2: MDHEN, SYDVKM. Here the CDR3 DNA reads TGTGCCAGCAGTTCCAGACAGGGGGCTAATAATGAAAAACTGTTTTTT. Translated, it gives CASSSRQGANNEKLFF.

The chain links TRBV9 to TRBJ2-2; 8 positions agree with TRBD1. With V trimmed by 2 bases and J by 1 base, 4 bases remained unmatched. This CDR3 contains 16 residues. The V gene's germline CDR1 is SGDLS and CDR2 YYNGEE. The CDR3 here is CASSVTGTGNTGELFF. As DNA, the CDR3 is TGTGCCAGCAGCGTCACCGGGACAGGGAACACCGGGGAGCTGTTTTTT.

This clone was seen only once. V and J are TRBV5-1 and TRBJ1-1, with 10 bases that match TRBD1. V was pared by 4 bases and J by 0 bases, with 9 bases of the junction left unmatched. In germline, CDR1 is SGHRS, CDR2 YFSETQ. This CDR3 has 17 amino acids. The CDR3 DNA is TGCGCCAGCAGCATTCAGGGACAGGGGAGGTTGAACACTGAAGCTTTCTTT. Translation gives CASSIQGQGRLNTEAFF.

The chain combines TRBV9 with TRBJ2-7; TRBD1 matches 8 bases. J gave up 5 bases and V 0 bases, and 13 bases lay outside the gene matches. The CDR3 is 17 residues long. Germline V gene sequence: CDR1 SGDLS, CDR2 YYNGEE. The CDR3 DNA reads TGTGCCAGCAGCGTAGATAGCTGGACAGGGTCTCCGGACGAGCAGTACTTC. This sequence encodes CASSVDSWTGSPDEQYF.

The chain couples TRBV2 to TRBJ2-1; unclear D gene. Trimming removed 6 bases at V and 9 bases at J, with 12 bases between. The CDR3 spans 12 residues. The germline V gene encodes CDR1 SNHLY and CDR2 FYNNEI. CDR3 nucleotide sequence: TGTGCCAGCAGCCCTAGTGAGGCTGAGCAGTTCTTC. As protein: CASSPSEAEQFF.